This passage covers 10 T cell receptor beta chains from one sample sequenced in a study of human T cells and chemical hapten exposure. Indicated time point: patch test 2, 6 weeks after DPC sensitization. Treatment meaning: therapeutic diphenylcyclopropenone sensitization with weekly scalp DPC. TCRdb re-derived calls from the RACE reads in MiXCR, one entry per CDR3 protein. Altogether under 450,000 distinct CDR3 sequences are present, over 6% being singletons, with the ten largest covering over 5.5%. The sample consisted of whole blood, taken in connection with sensitization to the hapten diphenylcyclopropenone (DPC). The receptor source for this set is a woman aged 18-30 years with alopecia areata. Some clones in this sample may be carry-over from other donors' samples.

This clonotype was counted ten times or more. The rearrangement links TRBV4-3 to TRBJ1-2; the D is unclear. The CDR3 runs to 15 residues. Germline CDR1 and CDR2: LGHNA and YSLEER. V was trimmed by 0 bases and J by 4 bases, leaving 12 bases between them. The CDR3: CASSQDMEGGYGYTF. DNA of the CDR3: TGCGCCAGCAGCCAAGATATGGAGGGCGGCTATGGCTACACCTTC.

This chain connects TRBV7-9 to TRBJ1-6, with D possibly matching TRBD1 (5 bases). This CDR3 region has 13 residues. Trimming removed 5 bases from V and 12 bases from J, with 14 bases in between. From germline, CDR1 is SEHNR and CDR2 FQNEAQ (reference sequence). The CDR3, as DNA: TGTGCCAGCAGCCCGGGGGGTATGGGACCCCTCCACTTT. Translated, it gives CASSPGGMGPLHF.

Ten or more counts support this clonotype. The chain links TRBV6-5 to TRBJ1-1, with 7 bases aligning to TRBD1. Trimming removed 4 bases from V and 0 bases from J; junction bases left unmatched: 5. CDR3 size: 15 residues. Germline V gene lookup returns CDR1 MNHEY and CDR2 SVGAGI. CDR3 in DNA: TGTGCCAGCAGTTGGGGACAGCTGATGAACACTGAAGCTTTCTTT. Translating gives CASSWGQLMNTEAFF.

This clonotype has ten or more counts. As DNA, the CDR3 is TGCAGCGTTGAAGTGAGGGGAGTTCCTAGCACAGATACGCAGTATTTT. Its protein product is CSVEVRGVPSTDTQYF. The chain couples TRBV29-1 to TRBJ2-3; TRBD1 or TRBD2 may be the D gene (5 bases each). This CDR3 is built from 16 residues. In germline, CDR1 is SQVTM, CDR2 ANQGSEA. Trimming removed 1 base from V and 0 bases from J, with 14 bases in between.

This clonotype was observed many times. This chain joins TRBV19 and TRBJ2-7, with 10 bases fitting TRBD2. V gave up 3 bases and J gave up 6 bases; unmatched junction bases: 8. Germline assignment: CDR1 LNHDA and CDR2 SQIVND (reference sequence). This CDR3 comprises 15 residues. The CDR3 sequence: CASSILAGARREQYF. CDR3 nucleotide sequence: TGTGCCAGTAGTATCCTAGCGGGGGCCCGCCGCGAGCAGTACTTC.

V is TRBV28 and J is TRBJ1-3; TRBD1 matches at 9 bases. From germline, CDR1 is MDHEN and CDR2 SYDVKM. The V gene end was trimmed by 7 bases and the J gene end by 2 bases; junction bases not matched to a gene: 9. The CDR3 runs 16 residues. DNA for the CDR3: TGTGCCAGCAAAACAGGGGGCTTACAAGCTGGAAACACCATATATTTT. Amino acids: CASKTGGLQAGNTIYF.

Many counts were recorded for this clonotype. The chain combines TRBV10-3 with TRBJ2-7, with 10 bases aligning to TRBD1. The CDR3 has 15 residues. The germline CDR1 and CDR2 sequences are ENHRY and SYGVKD. The trim removed 5 bases at V and 2 bases at J, leaving 6 bases unmatched. The chain's CDR3 is CAISPRDRGTYEQYF. CDR3 in DNA: TGTGCCATCAGTCCCCGGGACAGGGGTACCTACGAGCAGTACTTC.

In this sample, this clonotype turned up many times. The chain combines TRBV20-1 with TRBJ1-1; the match to TRBD1 covers 11 bases. Germline values: CDR1 DFQATT, CDR2 SNEGSKA (reference sequence). The CDR3 has 16 residues. Trimming took 2 bases from V and 1 from J; bases not matched to a gene: 6. The CDR3 reads CSARPGQGASNTEAFF. The CDR3 nucleotides are TGCAGTGCTAGACCCGGACAGGGGGCCTCGAACACTGAAGCTTTCTTT.

At least ten counts were recorded for this clonotype. The genes are TRBV6-2 or TRBV6-3 and TRBJ1-5, with a weak D call TRBD1 (6 bases). V was cut by 0 bases and J by 5 bases, with 20 bases left in between. The CDR3 is 18 amino acids. Germline loops: CDR1 MNHEY, CDR2 SVGEGT. CDR3 sequence: CASSYSPSGGRVDQPQHF. CDR3 sequence (DNA): TGTGCCAGCAGTTACTCCCCTTCCGGGGGCAGGGTAGATCAGCCCCAGCATTTT.

This clonotype was picked up many times. Here the CDR3 DNA reads TGCAGTGCCAGACCCTATATACAGGGGGCTTCCTCTTATCTCTCCTACGAGCAGTACTTC. Protein product: CSARPYIQGASSYLSYEQYF. V is TRBV20-1 and J is TRBJ2-7; 9 bases line up with TRBD1. J gave up 0 bases and V 6 bases, and 24 bases lay outside the gene matches. The V gene's germline CDR1 is DFQATT and CDR2 SNEGSKA (reference sequence). CDR3 length equals 20 residues.